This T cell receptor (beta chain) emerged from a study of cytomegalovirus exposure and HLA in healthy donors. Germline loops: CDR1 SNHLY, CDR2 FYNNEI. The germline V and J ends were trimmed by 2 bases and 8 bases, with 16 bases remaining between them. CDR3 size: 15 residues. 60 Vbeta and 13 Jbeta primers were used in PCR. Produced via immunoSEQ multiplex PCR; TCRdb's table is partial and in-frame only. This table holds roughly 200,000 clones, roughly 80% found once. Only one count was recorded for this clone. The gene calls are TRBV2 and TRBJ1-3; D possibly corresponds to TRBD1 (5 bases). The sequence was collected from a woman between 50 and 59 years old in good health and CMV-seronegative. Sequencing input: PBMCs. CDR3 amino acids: CASSELGGRAHTIYF. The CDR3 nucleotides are TGTGCCAGCAGTGAACTAGGCGGCAGGGCGCACACCATATATTTT.